Detailed here is one T cell receptor (beta chain). Its antigen is currently unknown. This entry belongs to a study of T cell responses to AZD1222 COVID-19 vaccine. Study conclusions and caveats: None of the repertoires were sampled until the peak T cell response had passed. White British donors predominated, females outnumbered males, and clonal diversity was possibly underestimated. The span of vaccine-associated CD4 TCRs extended across spike, with dominance at 160-218 and 743-854. Elevations in Spike-specific TCR breadth and depth followed administration of two AZD1222 doses.

Libraries were prepared by immunoSEQ multiplex PCR; TCRdb keeps only in-frame clonotypes and omits some of them. The sample gives over 130,000 clones, 80% to 95% of which show up once; about 4% is in the top ten. With 5 bases clipped from V and 9 bases from J, the junction kept 2 bases outside the gene matches. CDR1 and CDR2 (germline): SGHAT, FQNNGV. The CDR3 spans 12 residues. The TCR originated in an adult who received the AZD1222 COVID-19 vaccine. The chain joins TRBV11-2 to TRBJ2-4, with 9 positions matching TRBD2. Source: peripheral blood, taken 28 days after the second AZD1222 dose. For the CDR3, the DNA is TGTGCCAGCAGCCGCGGGGGGGGCATTCAGTACTTC. Protein product: CASSRGGGIQYF.